Here is one T cell receptor beta chain with its context. The antigen is unknown. Other DNA sequences in the same sample also yield this CDR3. Using immunoSEQ multiplex PCR, the repertoire was profiled, and TCRdb retains in-frame clones only, with some absent. The table records fewer than 200,000 clones, around nine tenths of them present only once. This record comes from a study of T cell responses to AZD1222 COVID-19 vaccine. Study-wide context: Second doses were pooled across both intervals (about 4 or about 12 weeks).

The study, taken as a whole, reports: The study found vaccine-associated CD4 TCRs spanning spike, dominant at 160-218 and 743-854. White British ancestry dominated among donors, who included more females, and clonal diversity was possibly underestimated. Breadth and depth of Spike-specific TCRs rose after two AZD1222 doses.

This sequence was found in an adult in good health. This material consisted of peripheral blood, taken on day 0 of AZD1222 vaccination.

CDR3 sequence reads: CASRITNTGELFF. DNA of the CDR3: TGTGCCAGTAGGATTACGAACACCGGGGAGCTGTTTTTT. This chain connects TRBV19 to TRBJ2-2; D uncertain. V shed 6 bases and J shed 0 bases, with 5 bases lying between them. The CDR3 has 13 residues. Germline V gives CDR1 LNHDA, CDR2 SQIVND (reference sequence).